The 28 T cell receptor beta chains in this list originate from one sample, sequenced in a study of control samples from healthy donors and cancer patients. Clones were sequenced by immunoSEQ multiplex PCR, and TCRdb holds only the in-frame ones, with some missing. The sample shows about 180,000 clones, around 94% of them seen only once. The sequencing input was blood. Receptors originate from a man aged 25-45 years in good health.

The V call is TRBV9, the J call TRBJ2-1; TRBD2 aligns across 11 bases. Germline assignment: CDR1 SGDLS and CDR2 YYNGEE. CDR3 length equals 15 residues. Trimming at V came to 5 bases and at J to 5 bases, leaving 6 bases not matched to a gene. The CDR3 nucleotides read TGTGCCAGCAGTCCGCTAGCGGGAGGCCACAATGAGCAGTTCTTC. Residues: CASSPLAGGHNEQFF.

The chain carries TRBV18 and TRBJ2-2, with 9 bases fitting TRBD2. The CDR3 extends over 16 amino acids. After removal of 2 bases from V and 7 bases from J, the junction contained 8 bases not matched to a gene. Germline-derived CDR1 and CDR2 are KGHSH and LQKENI. This CDR3 is CASSPFLAGTGGELFF. CDR3 nucleotide sequence: TGTGCCAGCTCACCATTTCTAGCGGGAACCGGCGGGGAGCTGTTTTTT.

This chain uses TRBV5-1 with TRBJ2-3; tentative D call: TRBD2 (7 bases). With 4 bases removed from V and 3 bases from J, the gap between germline ends came to 18 bases. CDR3 length: 16 amino acids. Per germline, CDR1 SGHRS and CDR2 YFSETQ. CDR3 region: CASSLLGGGWTDTQYF. CDR3 nucleotides: TGCGCCAGCAGCCTCTTAGGGGGGGGATGGACAGATACGCAGTATTTT.

This sequence joins TRBV6-2 or TRBV6-3 and TRBJ1-2, with TRBD1 identical over 7 bases. The CDR3 length is 16 residues. CDR1 is MNHEY, CDR2 SVGEGT, per germline. V gave up 6 bases and J gave up 0 bases; unmatched junction bases: 10. The CDR3 DNA follows: TGTGCCAGCAGCGATCGACAGGGCCTAGCTAACTATGGCTACACCTTC. It translates to CASSDRQGLANYGYTF.

The rearrangement links TRBV11-2 to TRBJ1-2; D is unresolved. CDR1 SGHAT and CDR2 FQNNGV come from the germline V gene. The V end lost 0 bases, the J end lost 4 bases, and 6 bases lay between the germline ends. The length of the CDR3 is 13 residues. CDR3 coding DNA: TGTGCCAGCAGCTTAGAGGCAGCCTATGGCTACACCTTC. It codes for CASSLEAAYGYTF.

The rearrangement joins TRBV4-3 to TRBJ2-2; D gene ambiguous. The germline V and J ends were trimmed by 6 bases and 7 bases, with 6 bases remaining between them. CDR3 length equals 11 residues. Germline V gene lookup returns CDR1 LGHNA and CDR2 YSLEER. The CDR3 loop reads CASSPGGELFF. The CDR3, as DNA: TGCGCCAGCAGTCCCGGCGGGGAGCTGTTTTTT.

V usage is TRBV27 and J usage is TRBJ1-6, with a possible D match to TRBD1 (6 bases). This CDR3 contains 14 residues. Germline lookup yields CDR1 MNHEY and CDR2 SMNVEV (reference sequence). Trimming left V 6 bases short and J 4 bases short, with 10 bases between. CDR3 in amino acids: CASSITGYNSPLHF. CDR3 DNA: TGTGCCAGCAGCATAACAGGGTATAATTCACCCCTCCACTTT.

As DNA, the CDR3 is TGTGCCAGCAGAAATCTAGCGGGAGTAACCTACGAGCAGTACTTC. This codes for CASRNLAGVTYEQYF. The V call is TRBV27, the J call TRBJ2-7; 10 nucleotides agree with TRBD2. Trimming removed 6 bases from V and 2 bases from J; junction bases left unmatched: 7. The CDR3 consists of 15 residues. Germline CDR1 and CDR2: MNHEY and SMNVEV (reference sequence).

V usage is TRBV5-4 and J usage is TRBJ1-2, with D possibly being TRBD1 (5 bases). V was shortened by 4 bases and J by 8 bases, with 21 bases between the two germline ends. Germline CDR1 is SGHNT and CDR2 is YYREEE (reference sequence). CDR3 size: 15 residues. The DNA of the CDR3 is TGTGCCAGCAGCGCGGGTGGGGCCGTGAGGTGGGGCTACACCTTC. It encodes CASSAGGAVRWGYTF.

The chain combines TRBV18 with TRBJ2-2, with TRBD1 identical over 7 bases. The V gene end was trimmed by 11 bases and the J gene end by 5 bases; junction bases not matched to a gene: 11. The CDR3 is 14 residues long. Germline V CDR1 and CDR2: KGHSH, LQKENI. The CDR3 DNA sequence: TGTGCCGTACGACAGGGCACGGGTACCGGGGAGCTGTTTTTT. Translating it yields CAVRQGTGTGELFF. Together with reference TRBV18 and TRBJ2-2, the CDR3 gives the full variable domain: NAGVMQNPRHLVRRRGQEARLRCSPMKGHSHVYWYRQLPEEGLKFMVYLQKENIIDESGMPKERFSAEFPKEGPSILRIQQVVRGDSAAYFCAVRQGTGTGELFFGEGSRLTVL.

The chain has TRBV4-3 and TRBJ1-2, with 8 bases identical to TRBD1. The junction had 9 bases not matched to a gene; V was cut back by 2 bases and J by 7 bases. There are 15 residues in the CDR3. CDR1 is LGHNA and CDR2 is YSLEER in the germline V gene. CDR3: CASSQLSQGASGYTF. As DNA, the CDR3 is TGCGCCAGCAGCCAACTAAGCCAGGGGGCGTCTGGCTACACCTTC.

The chain joins TRBV10-3 to TRBJ2-3, with D perhaps matching TRBD1 or TRBD2 (5 bases each). V lost 0 bases and J 6 bases, leaving 13 bases between the germline ends. The CDR3 length is 15 residues. Germline CDR1 and CDR2: ENHRY and SYGVKD. The CDR3 is CAISESGAEGDTQYF. For the CDR3, the DNA is TGTGCCATCAGTGAGTCCGGGGCCGAAGGGGATACGCAGTATTTT.

The rearrangement joins TRBV2 to TRBJ1-5; 9 bases fit TRBD1. The CDR3 contains 15 residues. After removal of 5 bases from V and 5 bases from J, the junction contained 7 bases not matched to a gene. The germline gives CDR1 SNHLY, CDR2 FYNNEI. CDR3 amino acids: CASSRQGGSYQPQHF. As DNA, the CDR3 is TGTGCCAGCAGTAGACAGGGGGGGTCTTATCAGCCCCAGCATTTT. The full variable domain, its missing parts supplied by reference TRBV2 and TRBJ1-5, is EPEVTQTPSHQVTQMGQEVILRCVPISNHLYFYWYRQILGQKVEFLVSFYNNEISEKSEIFDDQFSVERPDGSNFTLKIRSTKLEDSAMYFCASSRQGGSYQPQHFGDGTRLSIL.

The J gene is TRBJ1-5, the V gene TRBV5-1; D gene uncertain. This CDR3 has 15 residues. Germline V gene data show CDR1 as SGHRS and CDR2 as YFSETQ. V was cut by 4 bases and J by 1 base, with 12 bases left in between. The CDR3: CASSRSPESNQPQHF. The CDR3 DNA reads as TGCGCCAGCAGCCGAAGCCCAGAGAGCAATCAGCCCCAGCATTTT.

The rearrangement uses TRBV23-1 and TRBJ2-5; unclear D gene. TRBV23-1 is noted as an ORF with a role that remains uncertain. The CDR3 extends over 16 amino acids. V dropped 4 bases and J dropped 5 bases, with 20 bases sitting between them. CDR3 nucleotide sequence: TGCGCCAGCAGTCCGTCGACGTCGAAGCCGAGGGAGACCCAGTACTTC. It codes for CASSPSTSKPRETQYF.

This clone was seen a single time. As DNA, the CDR3 is TGTGCCAGCAGCCAACGAGGAAACACCATATATTTT. Translating gives CASSQRGNTIYF. The chain has TRBV3-1 (or the pseudogene TRBV3-2) and TRBJ1-3, with unresolved D. CDR3 length: 12 amino acids. Germline lookup yields CDR1 LGHDT and CDR2 YNNKEL (reference sequence). The ends were cut back, 2 bases at V and 4 bases at J, with 3 bases in the middle.

This chain links TRBV6-5 with TRBJ2-1; the D gene is possibly TRBD1 (5 bases). CDR3 size: 15 residues. The germline CDR1 and CDR2 sequences are MNHEY and SVGAGI. V lost 10 bases and J 0 bases, leaving 16 bases between the germline ends. The CDR3 loop reads CATFLGAVSYNEQFF. The DNA for the CDR3 is TGTGCCACGTTTCTAGGGGCCGTCTCCTACAATGAGCAGTTCTTC.

This clone came up once. The V gene is TRBV5-4, the J gene TRBJ2-1, with 9 nucleotides matching TRBD2. This CDR3 region has 14 residues. V lost 0 bases to trimming and J lost 12 bases; unmatched junction nucleotides: 7. Germline CDR1 is SGHNT and CDR2 is YYREEE (reference sequence). CDR3 nucleotide sequence: TGTGCCAGCAGCTTGGATGGGACTAGCTCCGGGCAGTTCTTC. This encodes CASSLDGTSSGQFF.

V and J are TRBV12-5 and TRBJ2-7; the D is unclear. The germline V gene has CDR1 LGHNT and CDR2 FRNRAP. This CDR3 contains 9 residues. The ends were cut back, 6 bases at V and 5 bases at J, with 2 bases in the middle. CDR3 DNA: TGTGCTAGTGGGGACGAGCAGTACTTC. As protein: CASGDEQYF.

This clone was recorded many times. The J gene is TRBJ2-1, the V gene TRBV23-1; 7 positions agree with TRBD1. TRBV23-1 is reported as an ORF; its role is uncertain. The length of the CDR3 is 17 residues. J lost 0 bases, V lost 2 bases, and 7 bases had no gene match. The CDR3 nucleotides are TGCGCCAGCAGTCAACTCGGGACAGAAAGCTCCTACAATGAGCAGTTCTTC. Translated: CASSQLGTESSYNEQFF.

The rearrangement joins TRBV10-3 to TRBJ1-3; D unclear. Trimming removed 10 bases at V and 1 base at J, with 5 bases between. CDR1 and CDR2 (germline): ENHRY, SYGVKD. This CDR3 is built from 11 residues. CDR3 protein: CATSSGNTIYF. The CDR3 nucleotides read TGTGCCACCTCGTCTGGAAACACCATATATTTT.

This chain uses TRBV6-6 with TRBJ1-2; 10 nucleotides agree with TRBD1. V was clipped by 5 bases and J by 2 bases; unmatched bases: 2. The CDR3 contains 14 residues. In germline, CDR1 is MNHNY, CDR2 SVGAGI (reference sequence). The CDR3 DNA reads TGTGCCAGCAGTAAGGGACAGGGGAACTATGGCTACACCTTC. Encoded protein: CASSKGQGNYGYTF.

The CDR3 reads CASSPPSRGIYNSPLHF. The CDR3 region has the DNA TGTGCCAGCTCACCACCGTCCAGGGGGATCTATAATTCACCCCTCCACTTT. The chain is built from TRBV18 and TRBJ1-6, with 7 bases aligning to TRBD1. The CDR3 consists of 17 residues. After removal of 0 bases from V and 3 bases from J, the junction contained 5 bases not matched to a gene. The germline V gene encodes CDR1 KGHSH and CDR2 LQKENI.

The chain carries TRBV7-9 and TRBJ1-4; D gene unclear. The V gene lost 1 base and the J gene lost 0 bases, with 6 bases spanning the gap. Germline CDR1 is SEHNR and CDR2 is FQNEAQ (reference sequence). This CDR3 is built from 15 residues. CDR3 sequence: CASSLGPATNEKLFF. The CDR3, as DNA: TGTGCCAGCAGCTTAGGGCCAGCAACTAATGAAAAACTGTTTTTT. The entire variable domain, with the rest obtained from reference TRBV7-9 and TRBJ1-4, is as follows: DTGVSQNPRHKITKRGQNVTFRCDPISEHNRLYWYRQTLGQGPEFLTYFQNEAQLEKSRLLSDRFSAERPKGSFSTLEIQRTEQGDSAMYLCASSLGPATNEKLFFGSGTQLSVL.

V gene TRBV27 combines with J gene TRBJ1-2; 8 positions match TRBD1. The CDR3 covers 12 residues. Per germline, CDR1 MNHEY and CDR2 SMNVEV (reference sequence). The J segment lost 8 bases and the V segment lost 6 bases, leaving 5 bases of the junction unmatched. CDR3 loop: CASRRQGTGYTF. DNA for the CDR3: TGTGCCAGCAGGCGACAGGGGACCGGCTACACCTTC.

This rearrangement joins TRBV4-3 to TRBJ1-2; maybe TRBD1 (5 bases). CDR1 is LGHNA and CDR2 is YSLEER in the germline V gene. V lost 0 bases, J lost 6 bases, and 14 bases lay in between. There are 15 residues in the CDR3. CDR3 bases: TGCGCCAGCAGCCAAGATCAGGGACCGACGAATGGCTACACCTTC. Protein: CASSQDQGPTNGYTF.

The V gene is TRBV7-9, the J gene TRBJ1-4; no clear D gene. Trimming took off 5 bases at V and 3 bases at J, with 13 bases between the two ends. This CDR3 has 15 residues. CDR1 and CDR2 (germline): SEHNR, FQNEAQ (reference sequence). The CDR3 sequence: CASSPTAEANEKLFF. DNA for the CDR3: TGTGCCAGCAGCCCCACAGCGGAGGCTAATGAAAAACTGTTTTTT.

The J gene is TRBJ1-6, the V gene TRBV19; no definite D call. There are 17 residues in the CDR3. V shed 6 bases and J shed 7 bases, with 22 bases lying between them. CDR1 and CDR2 from the germline V gene are LNHDA and SQIVND (reference sequence). CDR3 DNA: TGTGCCAGTAGATACTCGGACCCGCCTACTCCCAATTCACCCCTCCACTTT. Its translation is CASRYSDPPTPNSPLHF.